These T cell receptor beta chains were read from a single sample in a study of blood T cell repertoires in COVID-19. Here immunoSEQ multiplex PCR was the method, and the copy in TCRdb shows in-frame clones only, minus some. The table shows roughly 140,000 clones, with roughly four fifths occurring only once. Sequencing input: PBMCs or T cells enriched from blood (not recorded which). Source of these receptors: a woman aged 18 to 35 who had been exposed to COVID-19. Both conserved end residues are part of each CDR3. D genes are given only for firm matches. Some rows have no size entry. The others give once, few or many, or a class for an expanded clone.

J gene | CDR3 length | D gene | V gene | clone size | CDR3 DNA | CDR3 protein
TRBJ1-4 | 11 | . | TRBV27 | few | TGTGCCAGCACCGATGGACACAAACTGTTTTTT | CASTDGHKLFF
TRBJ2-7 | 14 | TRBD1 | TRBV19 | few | TGTGCCAGTAGTCCCGGGACAGGGAGGTACGAGCAGTACTTC | CASSPGTGRYEQYF
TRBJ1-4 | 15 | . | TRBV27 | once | TGTGCCAGCAGTCCGTTCAGGGGTTCTAATGAAAAACTGTTTTTT | CASSPFRGSNEKLFF
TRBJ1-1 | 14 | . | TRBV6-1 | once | TGTGCCAGCAGTGAAAAGCGTATGAACACTGAAGCTTTCTTT | CASSEKRMNTEAFF
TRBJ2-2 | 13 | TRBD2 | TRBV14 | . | TGTGCCAGCAGCCGGCGGGAGGTGGGGGAGCTGTTTTTT | CASSRREVGELFF
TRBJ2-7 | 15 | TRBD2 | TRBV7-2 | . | TGTGCCAGCAGCTTAAATACGGGAGGGCCATCCGAGCAGTACTTC | CASSLNTGGPSEQYF
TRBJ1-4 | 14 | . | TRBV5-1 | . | TGCGCCAGCAGCTCTTACCCTGGTAGTGAAAAACTGTTTTTT | CASSSYPGSEKLFF
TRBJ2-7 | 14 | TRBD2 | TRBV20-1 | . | TGCAGTGCTAGTTCGCTAGCGGGATCCAGCGAGCAGTACTTC | CSASSLAGSSEQYF
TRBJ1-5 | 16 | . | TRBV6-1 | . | TGTGCCAGCAGTGAAGCGGGGTGGGGAGTCAATCAGCCCCAGCATTTT | CASSEAGWGVNQPQHF
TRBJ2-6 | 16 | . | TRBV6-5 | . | TGTGCCAGCAGTTACTCGTCAGGGCCCGGGGCCAACGTCCTGACTTTC | CASSYSSGPGANVLTF
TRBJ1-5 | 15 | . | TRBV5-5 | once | TGTGCCAGCAGCTTCTATCTGTCGAGCAATCAGCCCCAGCATTTT | CASSFYLSSNQPQHF
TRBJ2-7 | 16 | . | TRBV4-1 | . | TGCGCCAGCAGCCAAGATCTTGCGGAGGCCTCCTACGAGCAGTACTTC | CASSQDLAEASYEQYF
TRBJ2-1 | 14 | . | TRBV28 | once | TGTGCCAGCAGTTTGTCACAACTACCCAATGAGCAGTTCTTC | CASSLSQLPNEQFF
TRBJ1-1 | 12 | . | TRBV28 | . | TGTGCCAGCAGTTTAGGTCAGGTTGAAGCTTTCTTT | CASSLGQVEAFF
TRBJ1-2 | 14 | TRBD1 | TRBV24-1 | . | TGTGCCACCAGTGCCCGACAGGGAGGCTATGGCTACACCTTC | CATSARQGGYGYTF
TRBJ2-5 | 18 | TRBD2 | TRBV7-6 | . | TGTGCCAGCAGCTTAAGTACCGGGACTAGCGGGAGGGCCGAGACCCAGTACTTC | CASSLSTGTSGRAETQYF
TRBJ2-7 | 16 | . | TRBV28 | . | TGTGCCAGCAGTTTATATCGTCGAGGACAGATCTACGAGCAGTACTTC | CASSLYRRGQIYEQYF
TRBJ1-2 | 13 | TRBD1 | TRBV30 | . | TGTGCCTGGAGTGCGGGTACAGGGGATGGCTACACCTTC | CAWSAGTGDGYTF
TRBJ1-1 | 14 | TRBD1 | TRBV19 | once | TGTGCCAGTAGTGAGGGACAGACGAACACTGAAGCTTTCTTT | CASSEGQTNTEAFF
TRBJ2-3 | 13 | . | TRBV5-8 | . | TGTGCCAGCAGCTTGGACAGGGCAGATACGCAGTATTTT | CASSLDRADTQYF
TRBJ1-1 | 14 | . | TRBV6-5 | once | TGTGCCAGCAGTTCCCTTATAGTGAACACTGAAGCTTTCTTT | CASSSLIVNTEAFF
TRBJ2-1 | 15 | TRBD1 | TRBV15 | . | TGTGCCACCAGCAGGGACAGGGGGTCCTACAATGAGCAGTTCTTC | CATSRDRGSYNEQFF
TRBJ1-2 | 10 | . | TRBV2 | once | TGTGCCAGCAGGGAGGGTGGCTACACCTTC | CASREGGYTF
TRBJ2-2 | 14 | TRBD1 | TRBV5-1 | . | TGCGCCAGCAGCCCGGCACAGGGGACCGGGGAGCTGTTTTTT | CASSPAQGTGELFF
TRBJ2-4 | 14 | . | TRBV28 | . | TGTGCCAGCAGTTTAGACAGGGCCAAAAACATTCAGTACTTC | CASSLDRAKNIQYF
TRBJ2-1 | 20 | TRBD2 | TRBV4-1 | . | TGCGCCAGCAGCCAAGTTTCGCCCGGACTAGCGGGTTACTCCTACAATGAGCAGTTCTTC | CASSQVSPGLAGYSYNEQFF
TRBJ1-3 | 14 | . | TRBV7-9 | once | TGTGCCAGCACCGCCGGGACTGCTGGAAACACCATATATTTT | CASTAGTAGNTIYF
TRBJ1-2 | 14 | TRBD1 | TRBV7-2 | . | TGTGCCAGCAGCTCGACTCAGGGGGCTTATGGCTACACCTTC | CASSSTQGAYGYTF
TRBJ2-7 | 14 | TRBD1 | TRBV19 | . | TGTGCCAGTAAACTGACAGGGGTGAGCTACGAGCAGTACTTC | CASKLTGVSYEQYF
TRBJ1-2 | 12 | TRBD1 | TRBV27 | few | TGTGCCAGCTTTCGACAGGGGACTGGCTACACCTTC | CASFRQGTGYTF
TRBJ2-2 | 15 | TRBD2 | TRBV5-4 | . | TGTGCCAGCAGCAGACTAGCGGCGAACACCGGGGAGCTGTTTTTT | CASSRLAANTGELFF
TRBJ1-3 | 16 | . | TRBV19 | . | TGTGCCAGTAGTTCTACAGGGTTCTTGTCTGGAAACACCATATATTTT | CASSSTGFLSGNTIYF
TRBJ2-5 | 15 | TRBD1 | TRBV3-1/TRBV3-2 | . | TGTGCCAGCAGCCCCGGGACAGCGCAACAAGAGACCCAGTACTTC | CASSPGTAQQETQYF
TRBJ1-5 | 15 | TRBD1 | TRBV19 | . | TGTGCCAGTACCACGACAGGGCCGCTGTTTCAGCCCCAGCATTTT | CASTTTGPLFQPQHF
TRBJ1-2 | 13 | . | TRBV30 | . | TGTGCCTGGAGTGTAACAGATTTCTATGGCTACACCTTC | CAWSVTDFYGYTF
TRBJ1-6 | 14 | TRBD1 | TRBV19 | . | TGTGCCAGTGGACAGGGGTTTTATAATTCACCCCTCCACTTT | CASGQGFYNSPLHF
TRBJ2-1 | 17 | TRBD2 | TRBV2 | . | TGTGCCAGCAGTTTTCCACTAGCGGGAGTCTCCTACAATGAGCAGTTCTTC | CASSFPLAGVSYNEQFF
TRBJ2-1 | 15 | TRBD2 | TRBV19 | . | TGTGCCAGTAGTATTGGGCTAGCGGGAGGTAATGAGCAGTTCTTC | CASSIGLAGGNEQFF
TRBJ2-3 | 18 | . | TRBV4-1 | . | TGCGCCAGCAGCCAATGGTGGGACTTAAGAACTAGCACAGATACGCAGTATTTT | CASSQWWDLRTSTDTQYF
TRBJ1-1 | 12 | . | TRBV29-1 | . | TGCAGCGTTTCCGCACAGGGCACTGAAGCTTTCTTT | CSVSAQGTEAFF
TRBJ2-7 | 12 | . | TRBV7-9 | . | TGTGCCAGCAGCATCAGGGAATACGAGCAGTACTTC | CASSIREYEQYF
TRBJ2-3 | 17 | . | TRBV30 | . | TGTGCCTGGAGTGTATGGGGCCAGGGTTTTAACATAAATACGCAGTATTTT | CAWSVWGQGFNINTQYF
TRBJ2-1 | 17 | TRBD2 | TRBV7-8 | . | TGTGCCAGCAGCTCCGGCGGACTAGCGGGAGGGCCCAATGAGCAGTTCTTC | CASSSGGLAGGPNEQFF
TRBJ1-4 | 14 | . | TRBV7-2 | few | TGTGCCAGCAGCTTAAAACAGCAGAATGAAAAACTGTTTTTT | CASSLKQQNEKLFF
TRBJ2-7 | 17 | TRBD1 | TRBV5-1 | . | TGCGCCAGCAGCTTGGGAGGGGGCGCCGGAAGAGCCTACGAGCAGTACTTC | CASSLGGGAGRAYEQYF
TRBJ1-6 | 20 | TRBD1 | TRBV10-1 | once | TGCGCCAGCAGTGACCCACAGCAAAGCCGGGACAGGGGGTATAATTCACCCCTCCACTTT | CASSDPQQSRDRGYNSPLHF
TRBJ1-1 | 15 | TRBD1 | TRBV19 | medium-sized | TGTGCCAGTATCCCCGGGACAGGTCGAGGAACTGAAGCTTTCTTT | CASIPGTGRGTEAFF
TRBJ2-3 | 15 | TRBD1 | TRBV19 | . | TGTGCCAGTAGTAGGGGCGGGACAGGGGAAAATACGCAGTATTTT | CASSRGGTGENTQYF